The clone carrying this T cell receptor beta chain was seen more than once but under ten times. As handled by the study authors: Amplified reference gene primers provided the basis for estimating nucleated cell counts. TCRdb keeps only in-frame clones here, not all; method: immunoSEQ multiplex PCR. From that table come the V and J calls and clone size; the DNA was used to work out D and trimming. Counted here are some 240,000 clones, 82% occurring once; the ten biggest clones make up roughly 12%. This specimen belongs to a study of blood T cell repertoires in COVID-19. Trimming at V came to 4 bases and at J to 6 bases, leaving 6 bases not matched to a gene. CDR3 length: 14 amino acids. The V gene's germline CDR1 is SGHTA and CDR2 FQGTGA.

The TCR sequence derives from a woman aged 60-70 years with active or convalescent COVID-19. This chain joins TRBV7-3 and TRBJ1-2, with TRBD1 matching over 9 bases. Sequencing used peripheral blood. The CDR3 DNA is TGTGCCAGCAGCTCGGGACAGGGAGTGGATGGCTACACCTTC. It encodes CASSSGQGVDGYTF.